The 5 T cell receptor beta chains listed next were all sequenced from one sample in a study of beta chain features in type 1 diabetes. The study, taken as a whole, reports: The study found moderately but significantly shorter TCRB CDR3s in all four CD4+ subsets of Type 1 diabetes patients.

These TCRs' antigens remain unknown. Expressed TCRB transcripts were sequenced because the isolated RNA had all been reverse transcribed beforehand. TCRdb's table, derived via immunoSEQ multiplex PCR, lists solely in-frame clones and lacks some. The data hold 350,000 to 450,000 clones, with about 12% observed a single time. Sequenced sample: naive CD4+ T cells from blood. Receptors were obtained from a woman aged 18-29 years with type 1 diabetes.

The gene calls are TRBV14 and TRBJ1-4; a possible D gene is TRBD1 (6 bases). The CDR3 runs to 13 residues. In germline, CDR1 is SGHDN, CDR2 FVKESK. Trimming cost V 6 bases and J 8 bases, with 13 bases left between them. The CDR3 protein is CASRAGTREKLFF. In DNA form, the CDR3 reads TGTGCCAGCAGGGCCGGGACACGAGAAAAACTGTTTTTT.

This clone was seen more than once but under ten times. This chain connects TRBV7-9 to TRBJ2-7, with 10 bases aligning to TRBD1. CDR3 length: 15 amino acids. Germline trimming cut 3 bases from V and 3 bases from J; bases unmatched to any gene: 5. Germline V gene data show CDR1 as SEHNR and CDR2 as FQNEAQ (reference sequence). CDR3 in amino acids: CASSFDRGHYYEQYF. The CDR3 DNA follows: TGTGCCAGCAGCTTCGACAGGGGGCACTACTACGAGCAGTACTTC.

This clone was seen a few times. In DNA form, the CDR3 reads TGTGCCAGCAGGGACGCTGGGGGGGCAAGGGATGAGCAGTTCTTC. Protein: CASRDAGGARDEQFF. This rearrangement joins TRBV7-9 to TRBJ2-1; tentative D call: TRBD2 (7 bases). The CDR3 has 15 amino acids. The germline V gene encodes CDR1 SEHNR and CDR2 FQNEAQ (reference sequence). The V end lost 6 bases, the J end lost 8 bases, and 20 bases lay between the germline ends.

This clone occurred a few times. V and J are TRBV4-2 and TRBJ2-5, with D uncertain. The CDR3 loop spans 16 amino acids. V shed 0 bases and J shed 7 bases, with 18 bases lying between them. Germline V gene sequence: CDR1 LGHNA, CDR2 YNFKEQ. CDR3 region: CASSQELGPPAGTQYF. The CDR3 DNA reads as TGTGCCAGCAGCCAAGAGCTTGGGCCGCCCGCCGGGACCCAGTACTTC.

The V call is TRBV4-3, the J call TRBJ2-2, with D perhaps TRBD1 (6 bases). Germline CDR1 is LGHNA and CDR2 is YSLEER. This CDR3 is built from 18 residues. The germline V and J ends were trimmed by 2 bases and 2 bases, with 18 bases remaining between them. CDR3 protein: CASSQLSVGALNTGELFF. CDR3 nucleotides: TGCGCCAGCAGCCAACTGTCGGTGGGGGCGCTCAACACCGGGGAGCTGTTTTTT.